This is a list of T cell receptor beta chains from one sample in a study of CD8+ T cells in alopecia areata. Here immunoSEQ multiplex PCR was the method, and the copy in TCRdb shows in-frame clones only, minus some. Of hundreds of thousands of clones listed, less than 80% are singletons. The specimen comprised CD4+ T cells sorted from blood, sampled at week 0. All receptors derive from a human donor with alopecia areata. Each CDR3 is given with its conserved first and last residue. Fields, in order: clone size, V gene, J gene, D gene, CDR3 protein, CDR3 DNA. The D gene is left open where the match is weak. Expanded clones are given a class, and other clones once, few, many or no size at all.

>NA|TRBV14|TRBJ2-1|NA
CASSQEAGGYNEQFF
TGTGCCAGCAGCCAAGAGGCTGGGGGTTACAATGAGCAGTTCTTC
>few|TRBV7-9|TRBJ2-5|TRBD1
CASSLVGTGAIQETQYF
TGTGCCAGCAGCTTAGTCGGGACAGGGGCCATACAAGAGACCCAGTACTTC
>NA|TRBV30|TRBJ1-2|TRBD1
CAWWTGGYTF
TGTGCCTGGTGGACAGGCGGCTACACCTTC
>NA|TRBV5-1|TRBJ2-3|TRBD1
CASSGTGSSDTQYF
TGCGCCAGCAGCGGGACAGGGAGTTCAGATACGCAGTATTTT
>NA|TRBV30|TRBJ1-2|NA
CARFRGVDYGYTF
TGTGCCCGCTTTCGAGGGGTTGACTATGGCTACACCTTC
>NA|TRBV28|TRBJ2-6|NA
CASSLSPGSGANVLTF
TGTGCCAGCAGTTTATCCCCGGGCTCTGGGGCCAACGTCCTGACTTTC
>NA|TRBV11-2|TRBJ2-7|NA
CASSENRIAYEQYF
TGTGCCAGCAGCGAAAACAGGATCGCCTACGAGCAGTACTTC
>NA|TRBV4-3|TRBJ1-6|NA
CASSQDPVTPLHF
TGCGCCAGCAGCCAAGATCCCGTAACGCCCCTCCACTTT
>NA|TRBV18|TRBJ2-3|NA
CASSPSRGRTDTQYF
TGTGCCAGCTCACCGTCCAGGGGCAGAACAGATACGCAGTATTTT
>few|TRBV9|TRBJ1-6|NA
CASSVATGSPLHF
TGTGCCAGCAGCGTAGCTACGGGGTCACCCCTCCACTTT
>NA|TRBV18|TRBJ1-1|NA
CASSDANTEAFF
TGTGCCAGCTCAGACGCGAACACTGAAGCTTTCTTT
>NA|TRBV7-6|TRBJ2-7|TRBD1
CASSLKAGDSSYEQYF
TGTGCCAGCAGCTTAAAGGCCGGGGACAGTTCCTACGAGCAGTACTTC
>few|TRBV7-9|TRBJ1-1|NA
CASSPKDRLGAEAFF
TGTGCCAGCAGCCCAAAGGACCGACTTGGGGCTGAAGCTTTCTTT
>NA|TRBV29-1|TRBJ1-3|NA
CSVSDGHSGNTIYF
TGCAGCGTCTCCGACGGGCACTCTGGAAACACCATATATTTT
>NA|TRBV2|TRBJ2-4|TRBD1
CASYDRVAKNIQYF
TGTGCCAGCTATGACAGGGTGGCCAAAAACATTCAGTACTTC
>few|TRBV9|TRBJ2-2|NA
CASSAVGGTGELFF
TGTGCCAGCAGCGCCGTAGGGGGCACCGGGGAGCTGTTTTTT
>NA|TRBV10-3|TRBJ1-5|NA
CAISDGRQPQHF
TGTGCCATCAGTGACGGGCGGCAGCCCCAGCATTTT
>NA|TRBV29-1|TRBJ2-1|NA
CSVWAGNEQFF
TGCAGCGTTTGGGCAGGTAATGAGCAGTTCTTC
>NA|TRBV5-6|TRBJ2-6|NA
CASSLGVSGANVLTF
TGTGCCAGCAGCTTAGGGGTATCCGGGGCCAACGTCCTGACTTTC
>NA|TRBV7-2|TRBJ2-1|NA
CASSLNRGSHEQFF
TGTGCCAGCAGCTTAAATCGGGGATCCCATGAGCAGTTCTTC
>once|TRBV5-1|TRBJ2-3|NA
CASSLGGTDTQYF
TGCGCCAGCTCCTTAGGGGGCACAGATACGCAGTATTTT
>once|TRBV29-1|TRBJ2-7|NA
CSVAVSSYEQYF
TGCAGCGTAGCAGTAAGCTCCTACGAGCAGTACTTC
>once|TRBV5-1|TRBJ2-5|TRBD1
CASRPRPSRDRGGETQYF
TGCGCCAGCAGACCACGTCCTTCCCGGGACAGGGGAGGAGAGACCCAGTACTTC
>NA|TRBV14|TRBJ2-2|NA
CASSQATWGINTGELFF
TGTGCCAGCAGCCAAGCGACCTGGGGCATAAACACCGGGGAGCTGTTTTTT
>few|TRBV29-1|TRBJ1-1|NA
CSAKGELLNTEAFF
TGCAGCGCCAAGGGGGAACTTTTGAACACTGAAGCTTTCTTT
>NA|TRBV7-2|TRBJ2-7|NA
CASSPGEAYEQYF
TGTGCCAGCAGTCCGGGGGAGGCCTACGAGCAGTACTTC
>few|TRBV5-1|TRBJ2-5|NA
CASSPDPGETQYF
TGCGCCAGCAGCCCCGACCCGGGAGAGACCCAGTACTTC
>NA|TRBV2|TRBJ2-2|NA
CASSGRAQITGELFF
TGTGCCAGCAGTGGGAGGGCTCAAATCACCGGGGAGCTGTTTTTT
>NA|TRBV29-1|TRBJ2-5|NA
CSVEDSGIRETQYF
TGCAGCGTTGAAGATTCGGGGATTAGGGAGACCCAGTACTTC
>NA|TRBV29-1|TRBJ2-5|NA
CSVVVAQETQYF
TGCAGCGTTGTGGTCGCGCAAGAGACCCAGTACTTC
>NA|TRBV5-1|TRBJ2-2|NA
CASSLGTTGGELFF
TGCGCCAGCAGCCTGGGGACAACCGGAGGGGAGCTGTTTTTT
>NA|TRBV9|TRBJ2-7|TRBD2
CASSVGASGTPYEQYF
TGTGCCAGCAGCGTAGGTGCTAGCGGGACCCCCTACGAGCAGTACTTC
>NA|TRBV6-6|TRBJ1-1|NA
CASIIMGNTEAFF
TGTGCCAGCATTATCATGGGGAACACTGAAGCTTTCTTT
>NA|TRBV5-6|TRBJ1-1|NA
CASSLYSRVTEAFF
TGTGCCAGCAGCCTCTACTCCAGGGTCACTGAAGCTTTCTTT
>NA|TRBV5-4|TRBJ2-6|NA
CASSLGPPTGTASNVLTF
TGTGCCAGCAGCTTGGGACCCCCCACCGGGACTGCAAGCAACGTCCTGACTTTC
>NA|TRBV2|TRBJ1-1|TRBD1
CASTHGDRAITEAFF
TGTGCCAGCACCCATGGGGACAGGGCGATCACTGAAGCTTTCTTT
>NA|TRBV29-1|TRBJ2-1|TRBD1
CSGTLGTGAFNEQFF
TGCAGCGGTACTCTCGGGACAGGGGCCTTCAATGAGCAGTTCTTC
>NA|TRBV7-3|TRBJ2-4|TRBD1
CASSYDRGNIQYF
TGTGCCAGCAGCTACGACAGGGGGAACATTCAGTACTTC
>NA|TRBV30|TRBJ1-1|NA
CAWSMGAGEAFF
TGTGCCTGGAGTATGGGTGCCGGAGAAGCTTTCTTT
>NA|TRBV18|TRBJ2-3|TRBD1
CASSFSLQGATDTQYF
TGTGCCAGCTCATTCAGTCTACAGGGGGCTACAGATACGCAGTATTTT
>NA|TRBV6-1|TRBJ2-5|TRBD1
CASSPGQGGGETQYF
TGTGCCAGCAGTCCGGGACAGGGCGGCGGGGAGACCCAGTACTTC
>NA|TRBV7-7|TRBJ2-5|NA
CASSFNREETQYF
TGTGCTAGCAGCTTCAACAGGGAAGAGACCCAGTACTTC
>NA|TRBV7-2|TRBJ2-5|NA
CASSLRSRETQYF
TGTGCCAGCAGCTTACGGAGTCGGGAGACCCAGTACTTC
>few|TRBV18|TRBJ1-3|NA
CASSLDSFISGNTIYF
TGTGCCAGCTCATTGGACAGTTTCATCTCTGGAAACACCATATATTTT
>NA|TRBV5-1|TRBJ2-3|TRBD1
CASSLGQSTDTQYF
TGCGCCAGCAGCCTGGGACAGAGCACAGATACGCAGTATTTT
>NA|TRBV5-1|TRBJ2-2|NA
CASGRQPDTGELFF
TGCGCCAGCGGGCGACAGCCAGACACCGGGGAGCTGTTTTTT
>NA|TRBV30|TRBJ2-7|NA
CAWAMAGVSYEQYF
TGTGCCTGGGCAATGGCTGGGGTCTCCTACGAGCAGTACTTC
>NA|TRBV6-5|TRBJ2-7|TRBD2
CASSYGGGEQYF
TGTGCCAGCAGTTACGGCGGGGGCGAGCAGTACTTC
>NA|TRBV7-9|TRBJ2-2|TRBD1
CASSLGRQGYRPPTGELFF
TGTGCCAGCAGCTTAGGGAGACAGGGGTATCGTCCCCCCACCGGGGAGCTGTTTTTT